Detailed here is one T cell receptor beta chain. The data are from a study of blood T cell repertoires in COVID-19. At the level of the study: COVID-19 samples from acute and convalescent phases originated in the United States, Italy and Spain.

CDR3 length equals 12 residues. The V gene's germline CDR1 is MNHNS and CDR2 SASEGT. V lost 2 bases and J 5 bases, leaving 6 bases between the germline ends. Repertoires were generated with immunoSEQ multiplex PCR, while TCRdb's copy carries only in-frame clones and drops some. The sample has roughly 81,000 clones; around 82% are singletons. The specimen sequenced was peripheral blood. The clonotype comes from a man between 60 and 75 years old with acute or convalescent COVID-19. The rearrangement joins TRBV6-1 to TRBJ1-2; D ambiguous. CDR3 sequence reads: CASSETFYGYTF. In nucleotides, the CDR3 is TGTGCCAGCAGTGAAACATTTTATGGCTACACCTTC.